The 25 T cell receptor beta chains below were found in one sample sequenced in a study of early T cells in non-severe SARS-CoV-2 infection. TCRdb redid the calling of the 5' RACE reads with MiXCR, one entry per CDR3 protein. This table has about 77,000 distinct CDR3 sequences, around 17% appearing once. The sequenced material came from whole blood. These receptors originate from an adult who was a healthcare worker with PCR-confirmed SARS-CoV-2 infection or an uninfected control (not recorded which).

This chain uses TRBV12-3 or TRBV12-4 with TRBJ2-5, with a tentative D call TRBD2 (6 bases). The CDR3 is 14 amino acids. The germline V and J ends were trimmed by 2 bases and 5 bases, with 12 bases remaining between them. This chain's CDR3 is CASSLSGVGETQYF. For the CDR3, the DNA is TGTGCCAGCAGTTTATCGGGGGTAGGCGAGACCCAGTACTTC.

The gene calls are TRBV30 and TRBJ1-1; maybe TRBD1 (6 bases). CDR3 length equals 15 residues. Germline assignment: CDR1 GTSNPN and CDR2 SVGIG (reference sequence). V was cut by 6 bases and J by 1 base, with 18 bases left in between. Written as DNA, the CDR3 is TGTGCCTGCCTCCGGGACACGAGGGGGAACACTGAAGCTTTCTTT. The encoded protein is CACLRDTRGNTEAFF.

This clonotype was counted a few times. This chain links TRBV4-1 with TRBJ2-7; D gene unclear. CDR1 and CDR2 (germline): MGHRA, YSYEKL. Trimming took 0 bases from V and 2 from J, leaving 11 bases between them. The CDR3 spans 15 residues. CDR3 sequence: CASSQEARHTYEQYF. The CDR3 region has the DNA TGCGCCAGCAGCCAAGAGGCCCGTCACACCTACGAGCAGTACTTC.

V and J are TRBV19 and TRBJ1-1; D is possibly TRBD1 (5 bases). This CDR3 spans 15 amino acids. V was shortened by 10 bases and J by 2 bases, with 20 bases between the two germline ends. Germline-derived CDR1 and CDR2 are LNHDA and SQIVND (reference sequence). The CDR3 DNA follows: TGTGCCACTCAAATCGGAGGGGCAGTCAACACTGAAGCTTTCTTT. It is translated as CATQIGGAVNTEAFF.

This clonotype was seen repeatedly, ten times or more. The CDR3 here is CASSSLGQLMNTEAFF. The CDR3 coding sequence is TGCGCCAGCAGCTCCTTAGGGCAGCTCATGAACACTGAAGCTTTCTTT. This rearrangement joins TRBV5-1 to TRBJ1-1; no firm D call. The length of the CDR3 is 16 residues. The germline V and J ends were trimmed by 3 bases and 0 bases, with 15 bases remaining between them. Germline lookup yields CDR1 SGHRS and CDR2 YFSETQ.

The chain employs TRBV11-2 and TRBJ2-2; 8 nucleotides agree with TRBD2. Trimming at V came to 5 bases and at J to 1 base, leaving 3 bases not matched to a gene. Germline V lookup: CDR1 SGHAT, CDR2 FQNNGV. CDR3 length: 15 residues. The CDR3 region has the DNA TGTGCCAGCAGCACCCTAGCGGGGAACACCGGGGAGCTGTTTTTT. It specifies CASSTLAGNTGELFF.

Here the CDR3 reads CASSGQGRYNSPLHF. CDR3 sequence (DNA): TGTGCCAGCAGCGGACAGGGCAGGTATAATTCACCCCTCCACTTT. The chain has TRBV12-3 or TRBV12-4 and TRBJ1-6; 8 bases are shared with TRBD1. This CDR3 is 15 amino acids long. V lost 6 bases to trimming and J lost 4 bases; unmatched junction nucleotides: 5.

There are many counts of this clonotype. The chain joins TRBV11-2 to TRBJ2-3; TRBD2 is a possible D gene (5 bases). Germline assignment: CDR1 SGHAT and CDR2 FQNNGV. Between the trimmed V and J ends, which lost 1 base and 2 bases, there was a span of 19 bases. The CDR3 extends over 18 amino acids. The CDR3 loop is CASSLVLSQRPHTDTQYF. Here the CDR3 DNA reads TGTGCCAGCAGCTTAGTACTCTCCCAGCGGCCCCACACAGATACGCAGTATTTT.

The V call is TRBV20-1, the J call TRBJ2-5; 11 bases line up with TRBD2. V lost 5 bases to trimming and J lost 7 bases; unmatched junction nucleotides: 6. Germline loops: CDR1 DFQATT, CDR2 SNEGSKA (reference sequence). The CDR3 has 13 residues. The CDR3 DNA reads as TGCAGTGCTTCGGGACTAGCGGAAGGGACCCAGTACTTC. It translates to CSASGLAEGTQYF.

V is TRBV29-1 and J is TRBJ1-1, with a tentative D call TRBD1 (6 bases). V dropped 6 bases and J dropped 2 bases, with 16 bases sitting between them. Germline CDR1 and CDR2: SQVTM and ANQGSEA. The CDR3 extends over 14 amino acids. CDR3 DNA sequence: TGCAGCGTCGGGGAGGGGGAAGGTAACACTGAAGCTTTCTTT. It specifies CSVGEGEGNTEAFF.

This chain connects TRBV6-1 to TRBJ2-7; D is unclear. The CDR3 is 11 amino acids. Germline CDR1 reads MNHNS; CDR2 reads SASEGT. Trimming left V 6 bases short and J 10 bases short, with 13 bases between. CDR3 bases: TGTGCCAGCAGAGAATTTGGAGATCAGTACTTC. Translating it yields CASREFGDQYF.

V gene TRBV29-1 combines with J gene TRBJ2-7; the D gene is possibly TRBD1 (5 bases). This CDR3 has 18 residues. V was clipped by 3 bases and J by 2 bases, with 26 bases between them. Per germline, CDR1 SQVTM and CDR2 ANQGSEA. The CDR3 spells CSVDVRTSDWLGPYEQYF. In DNA form, the CDR3 reads TGCAGCGTTGATGTTAGGACATCCGACTGGCTGGGTCCCTACGAGCAGTACTTC.

This clonotype was counted a few times. The chain links TRBV5-8 to TRBJ2-3; TRBD1 agrees at 9 bases. This CDR3 region has 16 residues. The trim removed 4 bases at V and 2 bases at J, leaving 8 bases unmatched. Per germline, CDR1 SGHTS and CDR2 YDEGEE. The CDR3 is CASSRGTGQYTDTQYF. CDR3 nucleotide sequence: TGTGCCAGCAGCCGGGGGACAGGGCAATACACAGATACGCAGTATTTT. The full variable domain, in which reference TRBV5-8 and TRBJ2-3 provide the parts outside the CDR3, is EAGVTQSPTHLIKTRGQQATLRCSPISGHTSVYWYQQALGLGLQFLLWYDEGEERNRGNFPPRFSGRQFPNYSSELNVNALELEDSALYLCASSRGTGQYTDTQYFGPGTRLTVL.

The J gene is TRBJ2-5, the V gene TRBV7-9, with 10 positions matching TRBD1. The CDR3 extends over 14 amino acids. The germline V gene has CDR1 SEHNR and CDR2 FQNEAQ (reference sequence). Germline trimming cut 4 bases from V and 7 bases from J; bases unmatched to any gene: 6. This CDR3 reads CASSSGQGRGTQYF. The DNA for the CDR3 is TGTGCCAGCAGCTCGGGACAGGGGCGAGGGACCCAGTACTTC. The full variable domain, rest sourced from reference TRBV7-9 and TRBJ2-5, is DTGVSQNPRHKITKRGQNVTFRCDPISEHNRLYWYRQTLGQGPEFLTYFQNEAQLEKSRLLSDRFSAERPKGSFSTLEIQRTEQGDSAMYLCASSSGQGRGTQYFGPGTRLLVL.

The table lists this clonotype with many counts. The chain links TRBV20-1 to TRBJ2-1, with TRBD1 identical over 9 bases. Germline CDR1 and CDR2: DFQATT and SNEGSKA (reference sequence). The CDR3 is 15 residues long. V was clipped by 0 bases and J by 7 bases; unmatched bases: 7. The CDR3 nucleotides are TGCAGTGCTAGAGATCCCGGGACAGGGAAGAATGAGCAGTTCTTC. Translated, it gives CSARDPGTGKNEQFF.

In this sample, this clonotype turned up many times. This sequence joins TRBV27 and TRBJ2-4, with a possible D match to TRBD1 (6 bases). This CDR3 is 14 amino acids long. Germline V gives CDR1 MNHEY, CDR2 SMNVEV (reference sequence). V was trimmed by 2 bases and J by 1 base, leaving 6 bases between them. The CDR3 loop is CASSLQGAKNIQYF. The CDR3 DNA sequence: TGTGCCAGCAGTTTACAGGGGGCCAAAAACATTCAGTACTTC.

V is TRBV11-1 and J is TRBJ2-7, with D perhaps TRBD1 (5 bases). This CDR3 spans 15 amino acids. With 5 bases removed from V and 0 bases from J, the gap between germline ends came to 14 bases. CDR1 is SGHAT and CDR2 is FQDESV in the germline V gene (reference sequence). CDR3 amino acids: CASSIRQSLSYEQYF. The CDR3 nucleotides read TGTGCCAGCAGCATACGACAGTCCCTCTCCTACGAGCAGTACTTC.

This clonotype was seen ten or more times. J is TRBJ2-1 and V is TRBV3-1; a weak D match, TRBD2 (6 bases). The germline V and J ends were trimmed by 4 bases and 7 bases, with 11 bases remaining between them. Germline loops: CDR1 LGHDT, CDR2 YNNKEL (reference sequence). The CDR3 sequence is 13 residues long. CDR3 DNA sequence: TGTGCCAGCAGCCTTGGCGGAGGGAATGAGCAGTTCTTC. This gives the protein CASSLGGGNEQFF.

The chain recombines TRBV7-8 with TRBJ2-7; 7 nucleotides match TRBD2. Germline values: CDR1 SGHVS, CDR2 FQNEAQ. This CDR3 comprises 12 residues. Losses at the gene ends were 8 bases for V and 2 bases for J; bases not matched to a gene: 3. The CDR3 coding sequence is TGTGCCAGCGGGGGGGTACCCTACGAGCAGTACTTC. It translates to CASGGVPYEQYF.

This clonotype was seen only a few times. The CDR3 nucleotides are TGTGCCAGCAGCTCGGTCCCGGGACAGAACACAGATACGCAGTATTTT. As protein: CASSSVPGQNTDTQYF. The chain employs TRBV5-4 and TRBJ2-3; 7 nucleotides align to TRBD1. The germline V gene encodes CDR1 SGHNT and CDR2 YYREEE (reference sequence). Trimming took 3 bases from V and 2 from J; bases not matched to a gene: 9. This CDR3 is 16 amino acids long.

The chain carries TRBV7-9 and TRBJ1-4; TRBD1 might be the D (5 bases). Trimming took off 3 bases at V and 4 bases at J, with 12 bases between the two ends. This CDR3 has 15 amino acids. Germline-derived CDR1 and CDR2 are SEHNR and FQNEAQ (reference sequence). DNA for the CDR3: TGTGCCAGCAGCTTTGGGGGGGACGATAATGAAAAACTGTTTTTT. It is translated as CASSFGGDDNEKLFF.

This clonotype was detected only a few times. This chain connects TRBV12-3 or TRBV12-4 to TRBJ2-7, with D tentatively TRBD2 (6 bases). There are 11 residues in the CDR3. Trimming took off 3 bases at V and 6 bases at J, with 6 bases between the two ends. For the CDR3, the DNA is TGTGCCAGCAGTTTGACTAGCGAGCAGTACTTC. The encoded protein is CASSLTSEQYF.

This clonotype was seen a handful of times. The chain combines TRBV20-1 with TRBJ2-7, with D unclear. The CDR3 length is 14 residues. Trimming shortened V by 0 bases and J by 3 bases, and 12 bases separated the two germline ends. Germline V gene data show CDR1 as DFQATT and CDR2 as SNEGSKA (reference sequence). The DNA of the CDR3 is TGCAGTGCTAGAGATTACCCGGGTTACTACGAGCAGTACTTC. Translation: CSARDYPGYYEQYF.

This clonotype was observed a handful of times. The DNA of the CDR3 is TGTGCCAGCAGTAAGAACCAGTTCCAAGAGACCCAGTACTTC. This translates into CASSKNQFQETQYF. V and J are TRBV2 and TRBJ2-5; unclear D gene. There are 14 residues in the CDR3. Trimming pared 5 bases from V and 1 base from J, leaving 11 bases between. Germline values: CDR1 SNHLY, CDR2 FYNNEI.

The rearrangement uses TRBV6-1 and TRBJ1-5, with unresolved D. The ends were cut back, 6 bases at V and 0 bases at J, with 6 bases in the middle. This CDR3 contains 13 residues. The germline gives CDR1 MNHNS, CDR2 SASEGT. The CDR3 DNA sequence: TGTGCCAGCAGGCAGAATAGCAATCAGCCCCAGCATTTT. Its translation: CASRQNSNQPQHF.